The present T cell receptor beta chain was sequenced within a study of blood T cell repertoires in COVID-19. Study at large: The study drew acute and convalescent COVID-19 samples from the United States, Italy and Spain.

This clone appeared many times. CDR1 WSHSY and CDR2 SAAADI come from the germline V gene. Deletions cut 2 bases from V and 4 bases from J, with 6 bases between. The CDR3 contains 13 residues. As processed by the authors: Estimation of nucleated cell counts was performed using reference gene primer amplification. Using immunoSEQ multiplex PCR, the repertoire was profiled, and TCRdb retains in-frame clones only, with some absent. For V, J and clone size, that table is used; D and trimming come from the DNA. The sample consists of just over 250,000 clones, more than 85% of them appearing once. This TCR derives from a person aged 18 to 30 with COVID-19, enrolled during active disease. V and J are TRBV10-2 and TRBJ2-1; D is undetermined. Material for sequencing was peripheral blood. In nucleotides, the CDR3 is TGCGCCAGCAGTGAGACAGAATACAATGAGCAGTTCTTC. Its protein is CASSETEYNEQFF.